Shown below are 18 T cell receptor beta chains from a single sample sequenced in a study of blood T cell repertoires in COVID-19. Sequencing was performed with immunoSEQ multiplex PCR; in TCRdb, only in-frame clones are kept and a portion is missing. The sample carries roughly 190,000 clones, more than 75% recorded once. Sample: PBMCs or T cells enriched from blood (not recorded which). These receptors all stem from a woman between 50 and 59 years old with acute COVID-19.

The chain uses TRBV3-1 (or the pseudogene TRBV3-2) and TRBJ2-1; 7 bases align to TRBD2. Germline V gene data show CDR1 as LGHDT and CDR2 as YNNKEL (reference sequence). J was trimmed by 4 bases and V by 7 bases; bases with no gene match: 10. This CDR3 contains 15 residues. The CDR3, as DNA: TGTGCCAGCACCCCGGCGCTAGCGGCATACAATGAGCAGTTCTTC. Protein product: CASTPALAAYNEQFF.

The rearrangement uses TRBV3-1 (or the pseudogene TRBV3-2) and TRBJ2-7; 12 bases fit TRBD2. The CDR3 totals 19 residues. Germline assignment: CDR1 LGHDT and CDR2 YNNKEL (reference sequence). Trimming cost V 2 bases and J 1 base; bases outside gene matches: 12. In nucleotides, the CDR3 is TGTGCCAGCAGCCAACTACTAGCGGGGGGCCCTACCCCTTCCTACGAGCAGTACGTC. This encodes CASSQLLAGGPTPSYEQYV.

CDR3 DNA sequence: TGTGCCAGCAGCCGACAGGGGATGAACACTGAAGCTTTCTTT. This gives the protein CASSRQGMNTEAFF. The chain couples TRBV7-9 to TRBJ1-1; 8 positions match TRBD1. The J segment lost 0 bases and the V segment lost 5 bases, leaving 2 bases of the junction unmatched. Looked up from germline, CDR1 is SEHNR and CDR2 is FQNEAQ (reference sequence). This CDR3 region has 14 residues.

This chain connects TRBV2 to TRBJ2-5; 9 nucleotides align to TRBD1. There are 15 residues in the CDR3. Germline V gives CDR1 SNHLY, CDR2 FYNNEI. V shed 8 bases, J shed 2 bases, and the junction held 9 bases outside the gene matches. The CDR3 DNA reads as TGTGCCAGCGGCCGGGACAGGGAGCCTCAAGAGACCCAGTACTTC. This sequence encodes CASGRDREPQETQYF.

J is TRBJ2-1 and V is TRBV19; the match to TRBD2 covers 14 bases. J was trimmed by 8 bases and V by 7 bases; bases with no gene match: 10. CDR3 length: 16 residues. Germline CDR1 and CDR2: LNHDA and SQIVND (reference sequence). The CDR3 sequence is CASNHRLAGGPDEQFF. CDR3 DNA sequence: TGTGCCAGTAATCATAGACTAGCGGGGGGGCCGGATGAGCAGTTCTTC.

This chain links TRBV6-5 with TRBJ1-2, with a weak D call TRBD1 (5 bases). The V end lost 5 bases, the J end lost 0 bases, and 13 bases lay between the germline ends. Germline CDR1 reads MNHEY; CDR2 reads SVGAGI. The CDR3 is 15 amino acids. CDR3 DNA sequence: TGTGCCAGCAGTATGGGGGGAGGTACTAACTATGGCTACACCTTC. This codes for CASSMGGGTNYGYTF.

The chain combines TRBV14 with TRBJ1-6; TRBD1 matches 7 bases. There are 15 residues in the CDR3. CDR1 is SGHDN, CDR2 FVKESK, per germline. Losses at the gene ends were 0 bases for V and 9 bases for J; bases not matched to a gene: 5. The CDR3 reads CASSQEPGGSSPLHF. Here the CDR3 DNA reads TGTGCCAGCAGCCAAGAACCAGGGGGAAGTTCACCCCTCCACTTT.

V is TRBV3-1 (or the pseudogene TRBV3-2) and J is TRBJ2-5, with TRBD2 identical over 8 bases. The CDR3 contains 15 residues. Germline V gene lookup returns CDR1 LGHDT and CDR2 YNNKEL (reference sequence). V was clipped by 4 bases and J by 5 bases; unmatched bases: 9. DNA for the CDR3: TGTGCCAGCAGCCGAAATCGGGGGGGCGGGGAGACCCAGTACTTC. Protein sequence: CASSRNRGGGETQYF.

This rearrangement joins TRBV6-5 to TRBJ1-6; 7 positions match TRBD1. J was trimmed by 8 bases and V by 6 bases; bases with no gene match: 7. Germline loops: CDR1 MNHEY, CDR2 SVGAGI. The CDR3 runs to 14 residues. The CDR3 sequence: CASRRGTEDSPLHF. CDR3 sequence (DNA): TGTGCCAGCAGGCGCGGGACAGAAGATTCACCCCTCCACTTT.

This clone turned up a few times. V is TRBV4-1 and J is TRBJ2-1, with TRBD1 matching 8 bases. This CDR3 comprises 14 residues. Germline V gene lookup returns CDR1 MGHRA and CDR2 YSYEKL. The V gene end was trimmed by 5 bases and the J gene end by 4 bases; junction bases not matched to a gene: 4. The CDR3 loop is CASSTGQAYNEQFF. The DNA of the CDR3 is TGCGCCAGCAGCACGGGACAGGCTTACAATGAGCAGTTCTTC.

The J gene is TRBJ1-3, the V gene TRBV4-2; 8 bases fit TRBD1. V lost 4 bases and J lost 0; bases outside the gene matches: 8. This CDR3 is built from 17 residues. Germline V CDR1 and CDR2: LGHNA, YNFKEQ. The CDR3 sequence: CASSPSSGGLSGNTIYF. The CDR3 coding sequence is TGTGCCAGCAGCCCCTCCTCAGGGGGCCTCTCTGGAAACACCATATATTTT.

This clone was seen once. The chain recombines TRBV10-3 with TRBJ1-2, with unresolved D. The ends were cut back, 10 bases at V and 3 bases at J, with 6 bases in the middle. Germline V gene data show CDR1 as ENHRY and CDR2 as SYGVKD. This CDR3 has 10 residues. The CDR3 nucleotides are TGTGCCACGCAGGACTATGGCTACACCTTC. Its protein is CATQDYGYTF.

This rearrangement joins TRBV6-5 to TRBJ1-2, with unresolved D. Deletions cut 8 bases from V and 4 bases from J, with 11 bases between. Germline V gives CDR1 MNHEY, CDR2 SVGAGI. There are 12 residues in the CDR3. The CDR3 spells CASGRHAYGYTF. The CDR3 nucleotides read TGTGCCAGCGGTAGACATGCCTATGGCTACACCTTC.

This clone was picked up a small number of times. The V gene is TRBV7-7, the J gene TRBJ2-1, with TRBD2 matching over 9 bases. This CDR3 has 16 amino acids. Unmatched junction bases numbered 9, after V lost 4 bases and J lost 5 bases. From germline, CDR1 is SSHAT and CDR2 FNYEAQ (reference sequence). The chain's CDR3 is CASSSGTSWENNEQFF. In nucleotides, the CDR3 is TGTGCCAGCAGCTCCGGGACTAGCTGGGAGAACAATGAGCAGTTCTTC.

V is TRBV28 and J is TRBJ2-3; 9 nucleotides line up with TRBD1. The CDR3 has 16 amino acids. Germline V gives CDR1 MDHEN, CDR2 SYDVKM. Trimming cost V 3 bases and J 9 bases; bases outside gene matches: 13. Written as DNA, the CDR3 is TGTGCCAGCAGTTTGGACAGGGGCCGGCTACTGGGGACGCAGTATTTT. Encoded protein: CASSLDRGRLLGTQYF.

The V and J genes are TRBV28 and TRBJ2-3; tentative D call: TRBD2 (6 bases). CDR3 length equals 15 residues. The V end was cut by 8 bases, the J end by 3 bases, with 18 bases between. CDR1 MDHEN and CDR2 SYDVKM come from the germline V gene. The CDR3 nucleotides read TGTGCCAGCTCAGTTTACGGGGGTGGAACAGATACGCAGTATTTT. Protein product: CASSVYGGGTDTQYF.

The rearrangement uses TRBV11-1 and TRBJ1-5; the D is unclear. Germline CDR1 SGHAT, CDR2 FQDESV (reference sequence). The length of the CDR3 is 10 residues. Trimming stripped 8 bases from V and 5 bases from J, with 4 bases between. This CDR3 is CASLHQPQHF. For the CDR3, the DNA is TGTGCCAGCCTCCATCAGCCCCAGCATTTT.

The chain is built from TRBV24-1 and TRBJ2-3; D is perhaps TRBD2 (5 bases). This CDR3 region has 14 residues. CDR1 and CDR2 (germline): KGHDR, SFDVKD. V lost 9 bases and J lost 4, with 16 bases in between. Here the CDR3 DNA reads TGTGCCACCGGGAGCTCGTCCGGGTCAGATACGCAGTATTTT. Translation gives CATGSSSGSDTQYF.